This passage covers 26 T cell receptor beta chains from one sample sequenced in a study of T-cell reconstitution after alpha-beta-depleted transplantation in children (dated by TCRdb to 2016 to 2018). The library was produced with PCR. Sequenced using an Illumina HiSeq 2500. Molecular barcoding was employed in the preparation of TCR libraries, with unique molecular identifiers being used to normalize TCRbeta repertoire quantification. Using fastp trimming at Q25 and MiXCR clonotype assembly, TCRdb reanalyzed the public sequencing data and kept in-frame beta chains. A single entry per CDR3 protein holds the most common genes and DNA from its merged rows. Across this sample there are around 250,000 distinct CDR3 sequences, with 9.5% to 10% seen only once. The ten largest clones add up to around a tenth of the sample. Sample: PBMCs from the stem cell graft donor, taken from the stem cell graft. These receptors were obtained from a human donor who donated a stem cell graft to a child with SCID.

This clonotype was seen many times. This sequence joins TRBV9 and TRBJ2-1; no clear D. Germline loops: CDR1 SGDLS, CDR2 YYNGEE. The CDR3 spans 15 residues. The ends were cut back, 0 bases at V and 2 bases at J, with 9 bases in the middle. The CDR3 DNA is TGTGCCAGCAGCGTAGTTTCTACCACCTACAATGAGCAGTTCTTC. Residues: CASSVVSTTYNEQFF.

The table lists this clonotype with many counts. The chain recombines TRBV2 with TRBJ2-1; 11 positions match TRBD2. From germline, CDR1 is SNHLY and CDR2 FYNNEI. Trimming removed 6 bases from V and 5 bases from J; junction bases left unmatched: 6. The CDR3 extends over 15 amino acids. The CDR3 loop reads CASSYTSGGNNEQFF. The DNA of the CDR3 is TGTGCCAGCAGCTATACTAGCGGGGGCAACAATGAGCAGTTCTTC.

V usage is TRBV5-8 and J usage is TRBJ1-5, with 9 bases fitting TRBD1. Germline V gives CDR1 SGHTS, CDR2 YDEGEE. V lost 5 bases and J lost 4; bases outside the gene matches: 4. The CDR3 has 14 amino acids. DNA for the CDR3: TGTGCCAGCAGGGGCGGACAGGGGAATCAGCCCCAGCATTTT. Protein: CASRGGQGNQPQHF.

Only a few counts were recorded for this clonotype. The chain couples TRBV2 to TRBJ2-7; TRBD1 aligns across 7 bases. V lost 2 bases to trimming and J lost 2 bases; unmatched junction nucleotides: 3. CDR1 SNHLY and CDR2 FYNNEI come from the germline V gene. The CDR3 is 14 residues long. Here the CDR3 DNA reads TGTGCCAGCAGTGAAAGGGGACAGACCTACGAGCAGTACTTC. Protein: CASSERGQTYEQYF.

This clonotype appeared a single time. At one of its ends the junction is not consistent with the germline gene, which may arise from a read error. The rearrangement links TRBV5-1 to TRBJ2-1, with D unclear. From germline, CDR1 is SGHRS and CDR2 YFSETQ. This CDR3 spans 14 amino acids. The CDR3 DNA sequence: TGCGCCAGCAGCTTGGCCAGAGCGAACAAAGAGCAGTTCTTC. Protein sequence: CASSLARANKEQFF.

A few counts support this clonotype. The chain uses TRBV5-1 and TRBJ2-1, with D tentatively TRBD2 (5 bases). This CDR3 has 14 residues. V was trimmed by 4 bases and J by 5 bases, leaving 13 bases between them. The V gene's germline CDR1 is SGHRS and CDR2 YFSETQ. The CDR3 sequence is CASSPGLINNEQFF. The CDR3 DNA reads as TGCGCCAGCAGCCCGGGGTTGATTAACAATGAGCAGTTCTTC.

This clonotype was observed at least ten times. The chain is built from TRBV20-1 and TRBJ2-5, with 7 positions matching TRBD2. Germline V gene lookup returns CDR1 DFQATT and CDR2 SNEGSKA (reference sequence). V lost 3 bases to trimming and J lost 3 bases; unmatched junction nucleotides: 7. This CDR3 contains 14 residues. Written as DNA, the CDR3 is TGCAGTGCTAGTCCCGGGGACTACGAAGAGACCCAGTACTTC. It is translated as CSASPGDYEETQYF.

The J gene is TRBJ1-4, the V gene TRBV5-1; D is undetermined. Trimming stripped 5 bases from V and 8 bases from J, with 16 bases between. The CDR3 sequence is 14 residues long. The germline V gene has CDR1 SGHRS and CDR2 YFSETQ. CDR3 DNA sequence: TGCGCCAGCAGTGCGGGCAGTGAGGAAGAAAAACTGTTTTTT. This sequence encodes CASSAGSEEEKLFF.

This clonotype was seen a handful of times. The chain has TRBV20-1 and TRBJ2-1; D is possibly TRBD2 (7 bases). Trimming left V 6 bases short and J 5 bases short, with 20 bases between. This CDR3 region has 15 residues. Germline values: CDR1 DFQATT, CDR2 SNEGSKA (reference sequence). This CDR3 reads CSATRWGGPNNEQFF. Written as DNA, the CDR3 is TGCAGTGCAACCCGTTGGGGGGGGCCTAACAATGAGCAGTTCTTC.

This clonotype came up many times. This chain joins TRBV3-1 and TRBJ2-3; 9 bases are a match to TRBD1. Trimming took 3 bases from V and 5 from J; bases not matched to a gene: 9. The CDR3 consists of 16 residues. Germline CDR1 and CDR2: LGHDT and YNNKEL (reference sequence). The CDR3 protein is CASSHSPGQGGDTQYF. CDR3 nucleotide sequence: TGTGCCAGCAGCCATTCACCGGGACAGGGCGGAGATACGCAGTATTTT.

V and J are TRBV5-6 and TRBJ1-1; possible D gene TRBD1, 5 bases. The CDR3 is 14 amino acids. In germline, CDR1 is SGHDT, CDR2 YYEEEE. With 0 bases removed from V and 5 bases from J, the gap between germline ends came to 11 bases. The CDR3 DNA follows: TGTGCCAGCAGCTTGGCGGGGCGGACTACTGAAGCTTTCTTT. Residues: CASSLAGRTTEAFF.

The chain links TRBV5-1 to TRBJ2-1, with D unclear. The CDR3 totals 13 residues. From germline, CDR1 is SGHRS and CDR2 YFSETQ. Trimming removed 1 base from V and 4 bases from J, with 6 bases in between. The CDR3 region is CASSLLTYNEQFF. DNA for the CDR3: TGCGCCAGCAGCTTGCTCACATACAATGAGCAGTTCTTC. Together with reference TRBV5-1 and TRBJ2-1, the CDR3 gives the full variable domain: KAGVTQTPRYLIKTRGQQVTLSCSPISGHRSVSWYQQTPGQGLQFLFEYFSETQRNKGNFPGRFSGRQFSNSRSEMNVSTLELGDSALYLCASSLLTYNEQFFGPGTRLTVL.

The chain joins TRBV4-1 to TRBJ1-1, with D unclear. The germline gives CDR1 MGHRA, CDR2 YSYEKL. V was pared by 1 base and J by 5 bases, with 14 bases between. CDR3 length: 15 amino acids. CDR3 in amino acids: CASSQVNTGDTEAFF. The CDR3 DNA is TGCGCCAGCAGCCAAGTTAACACCGGGGATACTGAAGCTTTCTTT.

Many counts were recorded for this clonotype. This chain uses TRBV12-3 or TRBV12-4 with TRBJ2-1; TRBD1 agrees at 8 bases. The junction had 2 bases not matched to a gene; V was cut back by 6 bases and J by 1 base. CDR3 length: 14 amino acids. CDR3 in DNA: TGTGCCAGCAGCGGGACAGGATCCTACAATGAGCAGTTCTTC. It translates to CASSGTGSYNEQFF.

In its sample, this clonotype was seen many times. The gene calls are TRBV6-5 and TRBJ2-2, with D perhaps TRBD1 (6 bases). The V end lost 6 bases, the J end lost 5 bases, and 10 bases lay between the germline ends. Germline V lookup: CDR1 MNHEY, CDR2 SVGAGI. The CDR3 is 13 amino acids. The CDR3 here is CASRIQGTGELFF. The CDR3 bases are TGTGCCAGCAGAATACAGGGAACCGGGGAGCTGTTTTTT.

The genes are TRBV7-8 and TRBJ1-4; D is ambiguous. V shed 2 bases and J shed 5 bases, with 15 bases lying between them. CDR1 SGHVS and CDR2 FQNEAQ come from the germline V gene. The CDR3 is 16 residues long. The CDR3 region has the DNA TGTGCCAGCAGCTTATTTCTGCAACAGCGGAATGAAAAACTGTTTTTT. It specifies CASSLFLQQRNEKLFF.

This clonotype occurred a few times. The V gene is TRBV20-1, the J gene TRBJ2-7; D may be TRBD2 (5 bases). The V and J ends lost 3 bases and 6 bases respectively, with 15 bases between them. The CDR3 length is 13 residues. Germline CDR1 DFQATT, CDR2 SNEGSKA (reference sequence). The CDR3: CSARHTAGGEQYF. The CDR3 nucleotides are TGCAGTGCTAGGCACACCGCCGGAGGCGAGCAGTACTTC.

This clonotype was detected only a few times. This chain connects TRBV5-8 to TRBJ2-1, with 9 bases matching TRBD1. With 1 base clipped from V and 1 base from J, the junction kept 3 bases outside the gene matches. The CDR3 has 16 residues. The V gene's germline CDR1 is SGHTS and CDR2 YDEGEE. The DNA for the CDR3 is TGTGCCAGCAGCTTGCGAGGGACAGGGTCCTACAATGAGCAGTTCTTC. Its translation is CASSLRGTGSYNEQFF. Variable domain in full (rest from reference TRBV5-8 and TRBJ2-1): EAGVTQSPTHLIKTRGQQATLRCSPISGHTSVYWYQQALGLGLQFLLWYDEGEERNRGNFPPRFSGRQFPNYSSELNVNALELEDSALYLCASSLRGTGSYNEQFFGPGTRLTVL.

This clonotype was seen more than once but under ten times. This rearrangement joins TRBV12-3 or TRBV12-4 to TRBJ1-6; D is undetermined. CDR3 length equals 13 residues. Between the trimmed V and J ends, which lost 3 bases and 8 bases, there was a span of 8 bases. The CDR3 coding sequence is TGTGCCAGCAGTTTCCAAGCCTATTCACCCCTCCACTTT. This gives the protein CASSFQAYSPLHF.

This clonotype was observed a few times. This chain connects TRBV7-7 to TRBJ2-3; D might be TRBD2 (6 bases). Germline V lookup: CDR1 SSHAT, CDR2 FNYEAQ (reference sequence). Trimming pared 11 bases from V and 6 bases from J, leaving 21 bases between. The CDR3 sequence is 14 residues long. The CDR3 DNA sequence: TGTGCCGCAGAACACGAGTCTAGCGCCGATACGCAGTATTTT. Its translation: CAAEHESSADTQYF.

CDR3 DNA: TGTGCCAGCAGCTTGGGGGAAGAGAACTATAATTCACCCCTCCACTTT. Its translation is CASSLGEENYNSPLHF. This rearrangement joins TRBV5-6 to TRBJ1-6; D remains ambiguous. This CDR3 has 16 amino acids. Trimming cost V 0 bases and J 3 bases, with 10 bases left between them. Germline assignment: CDR1 SGHDT and CDR2 YYEEEE.

The chain couples TRBV20-1 to TRBJ2-5, with TRBD1 matching over 11 bases. This CDR3 spans 15 amino acids. Germline CDR1 reads DFQATT; CDR2 reads SNEGSKA (reference sequence). Unmatched junction bases numbered 6, after V lost 2 bases and J lost 4 bases. CDR3 nucleotides: TGCAGTGCTAGACCCGGACAGGGGGCGATAGAGACCCAGTACTTC. As protein: CSARPGQGAIETQYF.

The table lists this clonotype with a few counts. This chain links TRBV2 with TRBJ2-3; D is possibly TRBD2 (5 bases). The CDR3 sequence is 13 residues long. V lost 8 bases and J lost 2, with 11 bases in between. CDR1 and CDR2 (germline): SNHLY, FYNNEI. The CDR3 spells CASGRGFTDTQYF. The CDR3 bases are TGTGCCAGCGGGAGAGGGTTCACAGATACGCAGTATTTT.

This clonotype was observed a few times. The chain has TRBV7-2 and TRBJ1-4, with 7 bases identical to TRBD1. Germline CDR1 and CDR2: SGHTA and FQGNSA. This CDR3 comprises 15 residues. The V gene end was trimmed by 2 bases and the J gene end by 8 bases; junction bases not matched to a gene: 8. CDR3: CASSLTGTVREKLFF. For the CDR3, the DNA is TGTGCCAGCAGCTTAACCGGGACAGTCAGAGAAAAACTGTTTTTT.

This clonotype was counted between two and nine times. Germline and junction disagree at one end, which may indicate a read error. The chain carries TRBV4-2 and TRBJ2-1; a weak D match, TRBD2 (5 bases). The germline V gene encodes CDR1 LGHNA and CDR2 YNFKEQ. This CDR3 is built from 11 residues. The CDR3 sequence is CASSQEQAVSF. The CDR3 DNA reads as TGTGCCAGCAGCCAAGAGCAAGCGGTGAGCTTC.

This clonotype was detected ten times or more. The chain uses TRBV20-1 and TRBJ2-5; the D call may be TRBD1 or TRBD2 (5 bases each). CDR1 and CDR2 (germline): DFQATT, SNEGSKA (reference sequence). Between the trimmed V and J ends, which lost 4 bases and 4 bases, there was a span of 22 bases. The CDR3 contains 16 residues. The CDR3 region has the DNA TGCAGTGCTAAACGGGGCGCCGGGGCCGGAGGAGAGACCCAGTACTTC. It specifies CSAKRGAGAGGETQYF.